This TCR beta chain comes out of a study of molecular identifiers for immune sequencing clone quantification (dated by TCRdb to 2017 to 2018). With respect to the entire study: For a replicate experiment, RNA from around 20,000 or 99,000 naive CD8 T cells was divided into five aliquots, of which four were sequenced. CD8 T cells were used in a methods study to benchmark molecular-identifier clustering-based TCR repertoire sequencing (MIDCIRS) and TCR RNA copy counting.

Libraries of naive CD8 T cells were generated from roughly 21,000 to 960,000 sorted cells, with 10%, 30% or 50% of the purified RNA used. Naive CD8 T cells, defined as CD8+CD4-CCR7+CD45RA+, were FACS-sorted into RLT Plus buffer on a BD FACSAria II. To test detection sensitivity, Jurkat RNA equal to some 11 TCR copies was added to samples of about 19,000-1,100,000 naive CD8 T cells. CD8 T cells were enriched with RosetteSep CD8+ T Cell Enrichment Cocktail and Ficoll-Paque, followed by ACK red cell lysis. This clonotype appeared many times. Its antigen target is currently unknown. No much larger clone exists at a distance of one base, and base qualities are not known. The method was PCR. For sequencing, a NextSeq 500 was employed. Bulk TCR libraries were made following a previously described method, with the TCR primers given in Table S5. Purification of total RNA was performed with the Qiagen AllPrep DNA/RNA kit. Reads from multiple sequencing runs of the same library were pooled before analysis. Per the source publication's procedure: Only reads with exact TCR constant sequence were kept, trimmed to 150 nt, and grouped by their 12-nt molecular barcodes. Within each barcode group, reads were sub-clustered at a 15% Levenshtein threshold, and quality-weighted consensus sequences were built per RNA molecule. Non-functional sequences were removed, as were lower-count sequences one edit away from another. Barcode sub-clusters with fewer than 20% of the maximum read count were removed, based on fitting two negative binomial distributions. The public reads were reprocessed in TCRdb via fastp at Q25 and MiXCR, keeping in-frame beta chains. Every distinct CDR3 protein forms one entry, paired with its most common genes and DNA. The V and J calls here are based on TCRdb, not the publication. The sample includes about 510,000 distinct CDR3 sequences, with roughly 25% observed a single time. 0.76% of the sample belongs to the ten largest clones.

The trim is 0 bases for V and 7 bases for J, with a gap of 10 bases between the germline ends. Including cysteine and phenylalanine, the CDR3 has 12 amino acids. Only CDR3 DNA is held: 36 bases, read in frame from base 1. The germline V gene (reference sequence) supplies CDR1 GTSNPN and CDR2 SVGIG. Results and caveats for the whole study, not just this receptor: In CMV-specific effector cells, clones with more than 20 RNA copies accounted for over 97% of molecules, whereas in naive cells such clones accounted for under 1%. When barcode sub-clustering was left out, chimeric consensus sequences inflated TCR diversity, with chimeras reaching as high as 47%. The sizes of highly expanded clones could end up underestimated when identical TCR molecules share a barcode. Naive libraries contained spiked-in Jurkat TCR RNA (roughly 10 copies' worth), which is not part of the donor repertoire. Modeling indicated about 3 TCR RNA copies recovered per cell, compared with roughly 9.7 by digital PCR, which implies a capture efficiency of 25% to 35%. Spiked-in Jurkat TCR RNA equivalent to a single cell was reported to be detectable even among over 800,000 naive CD8 T cells.

The sequenced sample consisted of naive CD8+ T cells from blood, with Jurkat cell RNA spiked in. The sample's cell subset or site, from its label and the paper: FACS-sorted CD8+CD4-CCR7+CD45RA+ naive T cells. This TCR derives from a human donor in good health. Some libraries in this study had Jurkat cell RNA spiked in. The V and J segments used are TRBV30 and TRBJ2-7, with the D gene not confidently named. The nucleotides read TGTGCCTGGAGTGTATCCCTGGGGGAGCAGTACTTC. It is translated as CAWSVSLGEQYF.